The sequence of this T cell receptor (beta chain) was determined in a study of identical twins. The study's findings and limits: While abundant cord blood beta clonotypes carried fewer insertions, memory repertoires showed no such pattern.

TCRdb reprocessed the 5' RACE reads via MiXCR and lists one record per CDR3 protein. The sample has about 520,000 distinct CDR3 sequences; 20% to 25% are singletons. Germline V CDR1 and CDR2: DFQATT, SNEGSKA (reference sequence). The CDR3 length is 15 residues. Trimming removed 3 bases from V and 1 base from J, with 15 bases in between. In regard to this clonotype: Its target is unknown.

These data were also filed under a second study, of T cells expressing NK-cell markers.

This clonotype was obtained from a woman under 30 in good health. The V call is TRBV20-1, the J call TRBJ1-1; D gene ambiguous. Sequenced sample: CD4+ T cells sorted from blood. The CDR3 nucleotides read TGCAGTGCTAGTCTGTCCGGGATTAGGAACACTGAAGCTTTCTTT. It encodes CSASLSGIRNTEAFF.